This T cell receptor (beta chain) emerged from a study of blood T cell repertoires in COVID-19. About the research overall: Material from acute and convalescent COVID-19 was sourced from the United States, Italy and Spain. The cDNA or gDNA used as material had been derived from T cells, B-cell-depleted T cells, or PBMCs.

The CDR3 consists of 11 residues. The germline CDR1 and CDR2 sequences are LGHDT and YNNKEL (reference sequence). The V end was cut by 7 bases, the J end by 1 base, with 4 bases between. As originally analysed: Reference gene primer amplification yielded estimated nucleated cell counts. Assay used: immunoSEQ multiplex PCR; TCRdb lists only in-frame clones, some missing. V, J and clone size reflect that table, while D and trimming were determined from the DNA. The sample consists of over 15,000 clones, around 77% of them appearing once. While infection was still active, Seattle patients were enrolled and then followed longitudinally.

This sequence was found in a man in his sixties or seventies with COVID-19, enrolled during active disease. The gene calls are TRBV3-1 (or the pseudogene TRBV3-2) and TRBJ1-1, with D unresolved. The material sequenced was peripheral blood. CDR3 sequence reads: CASKQNTEAFF. CDR3 DNA: TGTGCCAGCAAACAGAACACTGAAGCTTTCTTT.